One and the same sample provided the 32 T cell receptor beta chains below, sequenced in a study of T cell repertoires in cytomegalovirus infection. For these TCRs, the target antigens are not known. Using its own MiXCR run on the reads, TCRdb lists one record per CDR3 protein. The data show about 770,000 distinct CDR3 sequences, 25% to 30% seen once. Sample: cultured CD8+ T cells from PBMCs, taken from culture after CMV antigen stimulation. The receptors here all came from a human donor in good health (CMV status not recorded). Some clones in this sample may be carry-over from other donors' samples.

This clonotype came up many times. The chain employs TRBV7-8 and TRBJ1-4; D may be TRBD1 (5 bases). Trimming cost V 1 base and J 0 bases, with 15 bases left between them. The CDR3 has 18 residues. Germline V gives CDR1 SGHVS, CDR2 FQNEAQ. CDR3 protein: CASSLVGDPVATNEKLFF. The DNA of the CDR3 is TGTGCCAGCAGCTTAGTGGGGGACCCCGTTGCAACTAATGAAAAACTGTTTTTT.

The V gene is TRBV10-3, the J gene TRBJ1-5, with 8 bases identical to TRBD1. V gave up 6 bases and J gave up 1 base; unmatched junction bases: 5. Germline loops: CDR1 ENHRY, CDR2 SYGVKD. This CDR3 region has 15 residues. CDR3 in DNA: TGTGCCATCAGCCCAGGGGGCGGAAGCAATCAGCCCCAGCATTTT. It yields the protein CAISPGGGSNQPQHF.

V and J are TRBV25-1 and TRBJ2-1; 9 positions agree with TRBD2. The J segment lost 1 base and the V segment lost 1 base, leaving 8 bases of the junction unmatched. CDR1 MGHDK and CDR2 SYGVNS come from the germline V gene. This CDR3 spans 18 amino acids. CDR3 sequence (DNA): TGTGCCAGCAGTGAATTCCTGGTTAGCGGGGGTTCCTACAATGAGCAGTTCTTC. Translation gives CASSEFLVSGGSYNEQFF.

The chain is built from TRBV15 and TRBJ2-7; tentatively, D is TRBD1 or TRBD2 (5 bases each). This CDR3 spans 16 amino acids. V lost 0 bases and J 2 bases, leaving 14 bases between the germline ends. Germline CDR1 is LNHNV and CDR2 is YYDKDF (reference sequence). CDR3 sequence: CATSRDPLGDAYEQYV. As DNA, the CDR3 is TGTGCCACCAGCAGAGATCCTTTGGGGGACGCCTACGAGCAGTACGTC.

The chain uses TRBV12-3 or TRBV12-4 and TRBJ2-6; D gene uncertain. Trimming removed 5 bases from V and 2 bases from J, with 4 bases in between. This CDR3 comprises 13 residues. CDR3 region: CASSRAGANVLTF. The CDR3 DNA follows: TGTGCCAGCAGTCGAGCTGGGGCCAACGTCCTGACTTTC.

The chain links TRBV28 to TRBJ1-1; TRBD1 might be the D (5 bases). This CDR3 contains 17 residues. Germline CDR1 MDHEN, CDR2 SYDVKM. V gave up 2 bases and J gave up 1 base, with 17 bases separating them. The CDR3: CASSLPRVFGENTEAFF. The CDR3 DNA is TGTGCCAGCAGTTTACCCAGGGTGTTTGGCGAGAACACTGAAGCTTTCTTT.

CDR3 nucleotides: TGTGCCAGCAGTACCCGTCAGGGTCCACTTATATATGGCTACACCTTC. This encodes CASSTRQGPLIYGYTF. V usage is TRBV28 and J usage is TRBJ1-2; D is perhaps TRBD1 (5 bases). Between the trimmed V and J ends, which lost 5 bases and 5 bases, there was a span of 21 bases. The CDR3 contains 16 residues. Looked up from germline, CDR1 is MDHEN and CDR2 is SYDVKM.

This clonotype was recorded at least ten times. V usage is TRBV7-2 and J usage is TRBJ2-2; D perhaps matches TRBD2 (6 bases). V was clipped by 5 bases and J by 4 bases, with 17 bases between them. This CDR3 comprises 16 residues. The germline V gene has CDR1 SGHTA and CDR2 FQGNSA. CDR3 bases: TGTGCCAGCAGCGAGGGCCTCTGGGGAGGCACCGGGGAGCTGTTTTTT. It translates to CASSEGLWGGTGELFF.

The rearrangement joins TRBV6-8 to TRBJ2-4; 9 bases match TRBD1. Germline CDR1 and CDR2: MNHGY and SAAAGT. V lost 4 bases, J lost 3 bases, and 13 bases stayed unmatched. CDR3 length equals 18 residues. CDR3 sequence reads: CASSSAGQGVDGKNIQYF. The CDR3 DNA is TGTGCCAGCAGTTCGGCGGGACAGGGAGTTGATGGCAAAAACATTCAGTACTTC.

A single count supports this clonotype. The chain links TRBV19 to TRBJ1-6, with D unclear. Trimming shortened V by 5 bases and J by 0 bases, and 14 bases separated the two germline ends. The CDR3 covers 17 residues. The germline V gene has CDR1 LNHDA and CDR2 SQIVND (reference sequence). The CDR3 sequence: CASSPDGLSSYNSPLHF. Written as DNA, the CDR3 is TGTGCCAGTAGTCCCGACGGTTTGAGCTCCTATAATTCACCCCTCCACTTT.

The rearrangement joins TRBV29-1 to TRBJ2-1, with TRBD1 as a possible D gene (7 bases). This CDR3 is 13 amino acids long. V lost 3 bases and J lost 4, with 10 bases in between. Looked up from germline, CDR1 is SQVTM and CDR2 is ANQGSEA. CDR3 in amino acids: CSVDRGEYNEQFF. CDR3 in DNA: TGCAGCGTTGACAGGGGGGAGTACAATGAGCAGTTCTTC.

Concerning this clonotype itself: Germline is not matched at one junction end, which may reflect a read error. This sequence joins TRBV7-6 and TRBJ2-1, with D unclear. CDR1 and CDR2 (germline): SGHVS, FNYEAQ. The CDR3 length is 17 residues. The CDR3 region is CASSLERNGPRRNEHFF. CDR3 DNA: TGTGCCAGCAGCTTAGAGCGAAACGGCCCAAGGCGCAATGAGCATTTCTTC. Filled out from reference TRBV7-6 and TRBJ2-1, the complete variable domain reads GAGVSQSPRYKVTKRGQDVALRCDPISGHVSLYWYRQALGQGPEFLTYFNYEAQQDKSGLPNDRFSAERPEGSISTLTIQRTEQRDSAMYRCASSLERNGPRRNEHFFGPGTRLTVL.

There are many counts of this clonotype. The chain carries TRBV7-9 and TRBJ2-1, with 9 bases matching TRBD1. Per germline, CDR1 SEHNR and CDR2 FQNEAQ (reference sequence). V shed 5 bases and J 2 bases; nucleotides not matched to a gene: 4. CDR3 length equals 15 residues. The CDR3 sequence is CASSPTGGTYNEQFF. The CDR3 coding sequence is TGTGCCAGCAGCCCGACAGGGGGAACCTACAATGAGCAGTTCTTC.

This clonotype came up many times. The rearrangement links TRBV27 to TRBJ2-3; D not certain. Trimming pared 0 bases from V and 6 bases from J, leaving 10 bases between. The CDR3 runs 14 residues. Germline CDR1 MNHEY, CDR2 SMNVEV (reference sequence). CDR3 in amino acids: CASSLSSYRDTQYF. The CDR3 DNA reads TGTGCCAGCAGTTTATCGTCGTATAGGGATACGCAGTATTTT.

This clonotype was seen more than once but under ten times. The chain joins TRBV20-1 to TRBJ2-1, with TRBD2 matching over 9 bases. Looked up from germline, CDR1 is DFQATT and CDR2 is SNEGSKA (reference sequence). The CDR3 is made up of 16 amino acids. Trimming removed 4 bases from V and 5 bases from J; junction bases left unmatched: 12. The CDR3 is CSAKTGLAGKNNEQFF. For the CDR3, the DNA is TGCAGTGCTAAAACCGGGCTAGCGGGGAAAAACAATGAGCAGTTCTTC.

In its sample, this clonotype was seen a few times. The chain links TRBV7-9 to TRBJ1-1; unclear D gene. There are 11 residues in the CDR3. CDR1 and CDR2 (germline): SEHNR, FQNEAQ (reference sequence). Trimming took off 5 bases at V and 11 bases at J, with 12 bases between the two ends. CDR3 residues: CASSPEPRAFF. The CDR3 region has the DNA TGTGCCAGCAGCCCCGAGCCCAGGGCTTTCTTT.

The sample holds a few counts of this clonotype. The chain combines TRBV28 with TRBJ2-7; D possibly corresponds to TRBD2 (7 bases). CDR3 length: 15 residues. Trimming took 1 base from V and 2 from J, leaving 12 bases between them. Germline V gene data show CDR1 as MDHEN and CDR2 as SYDVKM. For the CDR3, the DNA is TGTGCCAGCAGTTTATCGGGGGGCCTTACCTACGAGCAGTACGTC. It specifies CASSLSGGLTYEQYV.

In this sample, this clonotype turned up many times. The J gene is TRBJ1-2, the V gene TRBV19, with 8 nucleotides matching TRBD1. This CDR3 has 12 amino acids. V dropped 5 bases and J dropped 4; count of bases not matched to a gene: 0. Looked up from germline, CDR1 is LNHDA and CDR2 is SQIVND (reference sequence). This CDR3 reads CASSDRGYGYTF. Here the CDR3 DNA reads TGTGCCAGTAGTGACAGGGGCTATGGCTACACCTTC.

The CDR3 is CASSVDGGANGYTF. The CDR3 bases are TGTGCCAGCAGCGTAGACGGGGGCGCAAATGGCTACACCTTC. The J gene is TRBJ1-2, the V gene TRBV9; D might be TRBD1 (6 bases). Trimming took 0 bases from V and 6 from J, leaving 12 bases between them. In germline, CDR1 is SGDLS, CDR2 YYNGEE. The CDR3 length is 14 residues.

The chain employs TRBV4-3 and TRBJ2-3; TRBD1 might be the D (5 bases). Trimming removed 0 bases from V and 4 bases from J, with 14 bases in between. The CDR3 sequence is 16 residues long. Germline CDR1 is LGHNA and CDR2 is YSLEER. The CDR3 spells CASSQDFSQGADTQYF. The CDR3 coding sequence is TGCGCCAGCAGCCAAGATTTCAGTCAGGGCGCAGATACGCAGTATTTT.

This clonotype is a singleton in its sample. The gene calls are TRBV24-1 and TRBJ2-2, with D unresolved. V was clipped by 9 bases and J by 13 bases, with 17 bases between them. CDR3 length: 12 amino acids. The V gene's germline CDR1 is KGHDR and CDR2 SFDVKD. CDR3 sequence: CATSPGPYGLFF. The CDR3 DNA sequence: TGTGCCACCTCACCTGGTCCTTATGGGCTGTTTTTT.

The V and J genes are TRBV5-1 and TRBJ1-2, with 8 positions matching TRBD1. Trimming took 4 bases from V and 0 from J; bases not matched to a gene: 11. This CDR3 comprises 17 residues. Germline assignment: CDR1 SGHRS and CDR2 YFSETQ. CDR3 nucleotides: TGCGCCAGCAGCGTCTTCGGACAGGGTCCCACTAACTATGGCTACACCTTC. This encodes CASSVFGQGPTNYGYTF.

The gene calls are TRBV27 and TRBJ1-1, with D uncertain. The ends were cut back, 4 bases at V and 0 bases at J, with 12 bases in the middle. CDR1 and CDR2 (germline): MNHEY, SMNVEV (reference sequence). This CDR3 spans 15 amino acids. The CDR3 here is CASSSAWALNTEAFF. CDR3 DNA sequence: TGTGCCAGCAGTTCGGCCTGGGCGTTGAACACTGAAGCTTTCTTT.

The gene calls are TRBV7-9 and TRBJ1-2, with a tentative D call TRBD1 (5 bases). CDR3 length equals 14 residues. Trimming left V 5 bases short and J 4 bases short, with 14 bases between. Germline V lookup: CDR1 SEHNR, CDR2 FQNEAQ (reference sequence). The CDR3 protein is CASSQDRGFYGYTF. The CDR3 DNA sequence: TGTGCCAGCAGCCAAGACCGGGGCTTCTATGGCTACACCTTC. Variable domain in full (rest from reference TRBV7-9 and TRBJ1-2): DTGVSQNPRHKITKRGQNVTFRCDPISEHNRLYWYRQTLGQGPEFLTYFQNEAQLEKSRLLSDRFSAERPKGSFSTLEIQRTEQGDSAMYLCASSQDRGFYGYTFGSGTRLTVV.

This clonotype occurred a few times. A read error may account for a junction end that differs from germline. This chain uses TRBV19 with TRBJ2-1; TRBD1 is a possible D gene (8 bases). Germline V lookup: CDR1 LNHDA, CDR2 SQIVND (reference sequence). The CDR3 sequence is 11 residues long. CDR3 bases: TGTGCCAGTGTGGGACGGACAGGGAGGGTCTTC. Translated, it gives CASVGRTGRVF.

This clonotype turned up a few times. The chain uses TRBV7-9 and TRBJ2-5; D is perhaps TRBD1 or TRBD2 (5 bases each). This CDR3 is built from 12 residues. V lost 6 bases to trimming and J lost 2 bases, with 7 bases between them. Germline CDR1 is SEHNR and CDR2 is FQNEAQ (reference sequence). The CDR3 is CASRRGQETQYF. In DNA form, the CDR3 reads TGTGCCAGCAGGAGGGGTCAAGAGACCCAGTACTTC. The full variable domain, with the rest looked up from reference TRBV7-9 and TRBJ2-5, is DTGVSQNPRHKITKRGQNVTFRCDPISEHNRLYWYRQTLGQGPEFLTYFQNEAQLEKSRLLSDRFSAERPKGSFSTLEIQRTEQGDSAMYLCASRRGQETQYFGPGTRLLVL.

This clonotype has just a few counts. The chain employs TRBV19 and TRBJ1-2; weak D call: TRBD1 (5 bases). V lost 8 bases, J lost 1 base, and 14 bases lay in between. This CDR3 region has 14 residues. The V gene's germline CDR1 is LNHDA and CDR2 SQIVND (reference sequence). The CDR3 sequence: CASSRRGSNYGYTF. CDR3 sequence (DNA): TGTGCCAGTTCCCGCCGGGGCAGTAACTATGGCTACACCTTC.

The chain joins TRBV29-1 to TRBJ1-2; D may be TRBD1 (5 bases). Germline V gene lookup returns CDR1 SQVTM and CDR2 ANQGSEA. Trimming cost V 2 bases and J 4 bases, with 23 bases left between them. This CDR3 has 17 residues. Here the CDR3 reads CSVESLHGDADVYGYTF. Written as DNA, the CDR3 is TGCAGCGTTGAATCGCTTCATGGGGACGCGGACGTCTATGGCTACACCTTC.

This clonotype was detected only a few times. The gene calls are TRBV4-2 and TRBJ1-5; D gene ambiguous. The V and J ends lost 1 base and 0 bases respectively, with 13 bases between them. The CDR3 totals 17 residues. CDR1 LGHNA and CDR2 YNFKEQ come from the germline V gene. Here the CDR3 DNA reads TGTGCCAGCAGCCAAGTATTTGGCCAACATAGCAATCAGCCCCAGCATTTT. It translates to CASSQVFGQHSNQPQHF.

The chain recombines TRBV6-2 or TRBV6-3 with TRBJ2-1, with a weak D call TRBD1 (5 bases). This CDR3 is built from 15 residues. Germline loops: CDR1 MNHEY, CDR2 SVGEGT. V lost 6 bases to trimming and J lost 4 bases, with 16 bases between them. CDR3 nucleotides: TGTGCCAGCAGAGCGAAGGCGCGGACATACAATGAGCAGTTCTTC. It specifies CASRAKARTYNEQFF.

Here the CDR3 DNA reads TGTGCCAGCAAAGACTACGGGACTCAAGGAGGAAACACCATATATTTT. This codes for CASKDYGTQGGNTIYF. The V call is TRBV12-3 or TRBV12-4, the J call TRBJ1-3, with D possibly being TRBD1 (5 bases). The CDR3 has 16 amino acids. V gave up 7 bases and J gave up 4 bases, with 20 bases separating them.

V usage is TRBV20-1 and J usage is TRBJ2-1, with D perhaps TRBD1 (6 bases). The germline V gene encodes CDR1 DFQATT and CDR2 SNEGSKA (reference sequence). This CDR3 is built from 12 residues. Trimming shortened V by 8 bases and J by 6 bases, and 14 bases separated the two germline ends. CDR3 coding DNA: TGCAGTCGTATGGGGGCAGGCAATGAGCAGTTCTTC. It yields the protein CSRMGAGNEQFF.